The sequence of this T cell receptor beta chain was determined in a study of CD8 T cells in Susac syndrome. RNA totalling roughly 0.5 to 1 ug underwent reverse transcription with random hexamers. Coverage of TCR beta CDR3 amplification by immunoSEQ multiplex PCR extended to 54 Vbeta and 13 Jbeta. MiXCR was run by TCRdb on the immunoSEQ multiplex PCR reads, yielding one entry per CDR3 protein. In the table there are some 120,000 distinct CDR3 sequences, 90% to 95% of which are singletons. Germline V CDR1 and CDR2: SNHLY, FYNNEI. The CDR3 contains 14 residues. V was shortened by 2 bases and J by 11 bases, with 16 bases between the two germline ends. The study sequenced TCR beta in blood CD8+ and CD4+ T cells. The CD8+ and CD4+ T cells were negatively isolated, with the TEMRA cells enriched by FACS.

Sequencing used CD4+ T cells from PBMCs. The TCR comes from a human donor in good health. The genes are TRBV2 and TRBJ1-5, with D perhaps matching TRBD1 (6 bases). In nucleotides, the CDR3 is TGTGCCAGCAGTGAACCGGGGGCGGTTAGAGCCCAGCATTTT. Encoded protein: CASSEPGAVRAQHF.